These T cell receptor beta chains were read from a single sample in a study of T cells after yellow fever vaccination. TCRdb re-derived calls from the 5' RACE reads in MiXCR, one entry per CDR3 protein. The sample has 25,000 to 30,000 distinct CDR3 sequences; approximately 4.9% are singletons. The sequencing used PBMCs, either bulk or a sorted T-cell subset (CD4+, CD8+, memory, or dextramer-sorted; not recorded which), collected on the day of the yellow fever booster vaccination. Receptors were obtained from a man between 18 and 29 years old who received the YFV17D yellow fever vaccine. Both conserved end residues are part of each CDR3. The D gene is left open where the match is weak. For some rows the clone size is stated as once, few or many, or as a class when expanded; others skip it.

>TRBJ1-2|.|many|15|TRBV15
TGTGCCACCAGCGATCCGGACGGGGGGAACTATGGCTACACCTTC
CATSDPDGGNYGYTF
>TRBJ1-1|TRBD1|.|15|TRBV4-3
TGCGCCAGCAGCCGCACCGGGACAGGGGGTTGGGGAGCTTTCTTT
CASSRTGTGGWGAFF
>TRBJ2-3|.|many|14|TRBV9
TGTGCCAGCAGCGGTGGGCTCCTCACAGATACGCAGTATTTT
CASSGGLLTDTQYF
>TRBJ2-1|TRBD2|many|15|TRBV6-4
TGTGCCAGCAGTGACGCTAGCGGGGCATACAATGAGCAGTTCTTC
CASSDASGAYNEQFF
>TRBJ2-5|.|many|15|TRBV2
TGTGCCAGCAGTGAAGCCTCACTAGCTGCGGAGACCCAGTACTTC
CASSEASLAAETQYF
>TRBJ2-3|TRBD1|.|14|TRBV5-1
TGCGCCAGCAGCTTGGACAGGGGGAAGGATACGCAGTATTTT
CASSLDRGKDTQYF
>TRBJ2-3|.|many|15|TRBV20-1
TGCAGTGCGCCCCAAGCCGGCCCTAGCACAGATACGCAGTATTTT
CSAPQAGPSTDTQYF
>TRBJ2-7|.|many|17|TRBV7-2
TGTGCCAGCAGCTTAGTCGGGGGGCCCCGCTTGGGTGGCGAGCAGTACTTC
CASSLVGGPRLGGEQYF
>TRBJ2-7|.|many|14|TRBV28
TGTGCCAGCAGTTTCGGCGGGGATTCCTACGAGCAGTACTTC
CASSFGGDSYEQYF
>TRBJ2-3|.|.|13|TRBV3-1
TGTGCCAGCAGCCTGAGAGGGCCGGATACGCAGTATTTT
CASSLRGPDTQYF
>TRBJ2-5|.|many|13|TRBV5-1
TGCGCCAGCGGCGGGGACAGTAGGGAGACCCAGTACTTC
CASGGDSRETQYF
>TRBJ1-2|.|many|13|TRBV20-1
TGCAGTGCTAGAGGGCCAGGGGTCTATGGCTACACCTTC
CSARGPGVYGYTF
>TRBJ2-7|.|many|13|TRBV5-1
TGCGCCAGCAGTCGGACGGATTTCTACGAGCAGTACTTC
CASSRTDFYEQYF
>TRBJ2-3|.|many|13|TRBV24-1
TGTGCCATAGCGGACGGAGTTACAGATACGCAGTATTTT
CAIADGVTDTQYF
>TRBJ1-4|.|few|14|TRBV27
TGTGCCAGCAGTTTGGGAGGTTGGGATGAAAAACTGTTTTTT
CASSLGGWDEKLFF
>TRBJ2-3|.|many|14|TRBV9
TGTGCCAGCAGCGTAGGTGGTAGCACAGATACGCAGTATTTT
CASSVGGSTDTQYF
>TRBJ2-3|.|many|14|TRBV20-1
TGCAGTGCACGGCAGGGAGATGGCACAGATACGCAGTATTTT
CSARQGDGTDTQYF
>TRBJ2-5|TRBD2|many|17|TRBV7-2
TGTGCCAGCAGCTTAGGGGCCAAGCGGGGAGTCCAAGAGACCCAGTACTTC
CASSLGAKRGVQETQYF
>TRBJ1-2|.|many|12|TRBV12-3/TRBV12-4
TGTGCCAGCAGTTTCTTATCAGGAGGCTACACCTTC
CASSFLSGGYTF
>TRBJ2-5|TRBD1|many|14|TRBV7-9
TGTGCCAGCAGCTCAGGACAGGTTCAAGAGACCCAGTACTTC
CASSSGQVQETQYF
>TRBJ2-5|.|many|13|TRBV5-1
TGCGCCAGCAGCTTAACTGCGTTGGAGACCCAGTACTTC
CASSLTALETQYF
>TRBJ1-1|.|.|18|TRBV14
TGTGCCAGCAGCCAAGATCGGTACTGGAGGGATACGAACACTGAAGCTTTCTTT
CASSQDRYWRDTNTEAFF
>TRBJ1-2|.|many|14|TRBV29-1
TGCAGCGTTGAAGGGGTCGACTTACTGAGGGGCTACACCTTC
CSVEGVDLLRGYTF
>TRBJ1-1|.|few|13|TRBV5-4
TGTGCCAGCAGCTTGGGGGGGTCCGGCCGGGCTTTCTTT
CASSLGGSGRAFF
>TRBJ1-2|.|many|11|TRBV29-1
TGCAGCTACACAAGTAACTATGGCTACACCTTC
CSYTSNYGYTF